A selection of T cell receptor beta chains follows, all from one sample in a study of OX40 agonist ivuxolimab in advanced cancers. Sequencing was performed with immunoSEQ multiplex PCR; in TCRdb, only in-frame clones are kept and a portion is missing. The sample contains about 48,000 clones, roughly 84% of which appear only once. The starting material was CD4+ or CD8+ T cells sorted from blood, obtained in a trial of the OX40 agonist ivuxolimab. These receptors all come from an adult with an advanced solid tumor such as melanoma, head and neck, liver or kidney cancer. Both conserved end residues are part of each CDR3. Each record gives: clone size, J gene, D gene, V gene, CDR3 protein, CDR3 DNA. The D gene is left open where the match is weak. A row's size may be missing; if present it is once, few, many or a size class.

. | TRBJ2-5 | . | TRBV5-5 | CASSFSETQYF | TGTGCCAGCAGCTTCTCCGAGACCCAGTACTTC
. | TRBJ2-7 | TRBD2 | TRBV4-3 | CASSLPTAGGSCEQYF | TGCGCCAGCAGCCTCCCTACGGCGGGAGGGTCTTGCGAGCAGTACTTC
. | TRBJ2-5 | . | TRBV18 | CASSPGGETQYF | TGTGCCAGCTCACCAGGGGGAGAGACCCAGTACTTC
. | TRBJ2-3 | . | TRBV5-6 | CASRSVTADTQYF | TGTGCCAGCAGAAGTGTGACGGCAGATACGCAGTATTTT
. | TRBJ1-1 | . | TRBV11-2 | CASSLEGKGTEAFF | TGTGCCAGCAGCTTAGAGGGGAAAGGCACTGAAGCTTTCTTT
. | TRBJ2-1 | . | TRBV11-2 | CASSLGRGSYNEQFF | TGTGCCAGCAGCTTAGGTAGGGGATCCTACAATGAGCAGTTCTTC
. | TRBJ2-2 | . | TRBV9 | CASSLGLTGELFF | TGTGCCAGCAGCTTAGGACTGACCGGGGAGCTGTTTTTT
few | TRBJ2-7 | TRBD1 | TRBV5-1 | CASSLRTGGYEQYF | TGCGCCAGCAGCTTGAGGACAGGGGGCTACGAGCAGTACTTC
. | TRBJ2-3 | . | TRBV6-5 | CASRSLGVGTDTQYF | TGTGCCAGCAGGTCACTAGGCGTGGGCACAGATACGCAGTATTTT
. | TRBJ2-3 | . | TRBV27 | CASSFLGTDTQYF | TGTGCCAGCAGTTTCCTGGGCACAGATACGCAGTATTTT
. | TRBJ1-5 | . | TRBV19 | CASRSEGVSNQPQHF | TGTGCCAGTAGGTCGGAGGGGGTCAGCAATCAGCCCCAGCATTTT
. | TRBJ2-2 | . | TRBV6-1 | CASSEGLGGGPTGELFF | TGTGCCAGCAGTGAGGGCCTAGGAGGGGGGCCCACCGGGGAGCTGTTTTTT
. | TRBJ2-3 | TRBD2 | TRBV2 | CASSELADTDTQYF | TGTGCCAGCAGTGAACTAGCGGACACAGATACGCAGTATTTT
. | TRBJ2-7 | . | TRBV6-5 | CASSYKGYEQYF | TGTGCCAGCAGTTATAAAGGCTACGAGCAGTACTTC
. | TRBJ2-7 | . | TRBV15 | CATSRDRASAEQYF | TGTGCCACCAGCAGAGATAGGGCTAGCGCCGAGCAGTACTTC
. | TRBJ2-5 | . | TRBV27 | CASSLAWDQETQYF | TGTGCCAGCAGTTTAGCCTGGGACCAAGAGACCCAGTACTTC
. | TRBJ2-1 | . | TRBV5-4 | CASRLDQRDNEQFF | TGTGCCAGCCGGCTGGACCAGCGAGACAATGAGCAGTTCTTC
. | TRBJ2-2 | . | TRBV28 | CASSLAGLNTGELFF | TGTGCCAGCAGTTTAGCAGGACTGAACACCGGGGAGCTGTTTTTT
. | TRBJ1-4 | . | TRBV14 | CASSQGDIYEKLFF | TGTGCCAGCAGCCAAGGGGACATATATGAAAAACTGTTTTTT
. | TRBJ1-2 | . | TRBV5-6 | CASSLGRPALFYTF | TGTGCCAGCAGCTTGGGGAGGCCAGCCTTATTTTACACCTTC
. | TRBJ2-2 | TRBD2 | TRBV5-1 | CASSSREAGELFF | TGCGCCAGCAGCTCCCGGGAGGCCGGGGAGCTGTTTTTT
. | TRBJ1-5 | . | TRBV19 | CASSISGGRASNQPQHF | TGTGCCAGTAGTATATCGGGTGGGCGGGCTAGCAATCAGCCCCAGCATTTT
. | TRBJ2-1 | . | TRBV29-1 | CSVSPPLAGYNEQFF | TGCAGCGTTTCTCCCCCTTTAGCTGGATACAATGAGCAGTTCTTC
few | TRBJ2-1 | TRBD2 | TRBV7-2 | CASSLREREFFMRDNEQFF | TGTGCCAGCAGCTTAAGGGAGCGGGAGTTCTTTATGAGGGACAATGAGCAGTTCTTC
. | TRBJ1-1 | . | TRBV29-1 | CSVGAARGRSAEAFF | TGCAGCGTTGGGGCTGCTCGGGGTCGGAGCGCTGAAGCTTTCTTT
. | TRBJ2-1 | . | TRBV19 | CASSTDLRNEQFF | TGTGCCAGTAGTACGGACCTACGAAATGAGCAGTTCTTC
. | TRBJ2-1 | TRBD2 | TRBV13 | CASSFGGTQQFF | TGTGCCAGCAGCTTCGGGGGGACGCAGCAGTTCTTC
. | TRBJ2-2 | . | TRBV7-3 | CASSPLSGNTGELFF | TGTGCCAGCAGCCCCCTTTCAGGGAACACCGGGGAGCTGTTTTTT
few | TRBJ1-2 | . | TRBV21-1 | CASSKVLDRSNSSPYGYTF | TGTGCCAGCAGCAAAGTGCTGGACAGGTCTAATAGTTCCCCCTATGGCTACACCTTC
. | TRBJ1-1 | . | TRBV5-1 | CASSLSQNTEAFF | TGCGCCAGCAGCTTGAGTCAGAACACTGAAGCTTTCTTT
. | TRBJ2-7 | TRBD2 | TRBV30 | CAWTFRTSGYPYEQYF | TGTGCCTGGACCTTCCGGACTAGCGGTTATCCCTACGAGCAGTACTTC
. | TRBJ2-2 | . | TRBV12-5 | CASGLYTGELFF | TGTGCTAGCGGACTGTACACCGGGGAGCTGTTTTTT
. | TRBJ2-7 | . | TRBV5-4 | CASKLEGSSYEQYF | TGTGCCAGTAAACTTGAGGGAAGCTCCTACGAGCAGTACTTC
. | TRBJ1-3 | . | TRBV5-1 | CASSYTGGNTIYF | TGCGCCAGCAGCTACACCGGGGGAAACACCATATATTTT
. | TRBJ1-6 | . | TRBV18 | CASSLDWSYNSPLHF | TGTGCCAGCTCACTAGACTGGTCCTATAATTCACCCCTCCACTTT
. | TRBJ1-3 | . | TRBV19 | CASKSGTSGNTIYF | TGTGCCAGTAAATCAGGGACTTCCGGAAACACCATATATTTT
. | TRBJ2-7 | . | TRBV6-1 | CASSLETYSYEQYF | TGTGCCAGCAGTCTGGAGACATACTCCTACGAGCAGTACTTC
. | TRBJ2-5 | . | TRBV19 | CASSIGTYRGETQYF | TGTGCCAGTAGTATCGGCACTTATCGAGGGGAGACCCAGTACTTC
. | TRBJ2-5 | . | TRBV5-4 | CASSLAKETQYF | TGTGCCAGCAGCTTGGCCAAAGAGACCCAGTACTTC
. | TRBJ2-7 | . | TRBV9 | CASSEGVNYEQYF | TGTGCCAGCAGCGAAGGGGTAAACTACGAGCAGTACTTC
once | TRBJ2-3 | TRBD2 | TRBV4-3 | CASSLSRTSGGDTQYF | TGCGCCAGCAGCCTTTCCCGGACTAGCGGGGGAGATACGCAGTATTTT
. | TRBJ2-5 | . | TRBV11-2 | CASSPEETQYF | TGTGCCAGCAGCCCAGAAGAGACCCAGTACTTC
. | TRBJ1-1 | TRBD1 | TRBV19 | CASSPQGWGNTEAFF | TGTGCCAGTAGTCCACAGGGGTGGGGGAACACTGAAGCTTTCTTT
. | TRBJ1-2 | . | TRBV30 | CAWSPRRGANYGYTF | TGTGCCTGGAGTCCTCGTCGGGGGGCAAACTATGGCTACACCTTC
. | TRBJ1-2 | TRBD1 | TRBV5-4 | CASSLAGRGLGYTF | TGTGCCAGCAGCTTGGCCGGCAGGGGGCTTGGCTACACCTTC
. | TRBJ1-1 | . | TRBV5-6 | CASNERVSSMNTEAFF | TGTGCCAGCAACGAACGCGTCTCTTCAATGAACACTGAAGCTTTCTTT
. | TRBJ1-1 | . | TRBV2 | CASRPLGANTEAFF | TGTGCCAGCAGACCCCTGGGGGCTAACACTGAAGCTTTCTTT
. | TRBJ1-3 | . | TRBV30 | CAWEHTDLNTIYF | TGTGCCTGGGAACACACTGACCTAAACACCATATATTTT
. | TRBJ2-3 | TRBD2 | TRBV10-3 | CAISETGLAGADTQYF | TGTGCCATCAGTGAGACGGGACTAGCGGGAGCAGATACGCAGTATTTT
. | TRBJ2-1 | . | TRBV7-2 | CASSLGGQRAILNEQFF | TGTGCCAGCAGCTTAGGAGGCCAGCGCGCAATTTTGAATGAGCAGTTCTTC
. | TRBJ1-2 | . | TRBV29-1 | CSGDSVAGYTF | TGCAGCGGCGACAGTGTGGCTGGCTACACCTTC
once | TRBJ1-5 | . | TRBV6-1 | CASSEAGGREQPQHF | TGTGCCAGCAGTGAAGCGGGGGGAAGGGAACAGCCCCAGCATTTT
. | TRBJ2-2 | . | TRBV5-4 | CASSSRGGLDTGELFF | TGTGCCAGCAGCTCGCGAGGGGGGTTGGACACCGGGGAGCTGTTTTTT
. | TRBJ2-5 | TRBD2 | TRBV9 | CASSDQRGAYF | TGTGCCAGCAGCGATCAGCGGGGGGCCTACTTC